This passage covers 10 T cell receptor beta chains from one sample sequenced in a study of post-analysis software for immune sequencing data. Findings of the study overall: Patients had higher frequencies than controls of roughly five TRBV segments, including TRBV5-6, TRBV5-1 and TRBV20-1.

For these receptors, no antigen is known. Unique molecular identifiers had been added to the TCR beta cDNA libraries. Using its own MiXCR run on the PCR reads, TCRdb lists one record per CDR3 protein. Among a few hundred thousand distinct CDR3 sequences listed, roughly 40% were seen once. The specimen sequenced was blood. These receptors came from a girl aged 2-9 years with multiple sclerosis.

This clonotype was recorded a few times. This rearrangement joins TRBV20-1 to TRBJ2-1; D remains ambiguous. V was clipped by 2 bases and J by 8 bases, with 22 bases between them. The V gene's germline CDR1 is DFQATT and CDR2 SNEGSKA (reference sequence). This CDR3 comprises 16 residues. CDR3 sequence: CSARPRRANSCHEQFF. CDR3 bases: TGCAGTGCTAGACCAAGAAGGGCTAATTCTTGCCATGAGCAGTTCTTC.

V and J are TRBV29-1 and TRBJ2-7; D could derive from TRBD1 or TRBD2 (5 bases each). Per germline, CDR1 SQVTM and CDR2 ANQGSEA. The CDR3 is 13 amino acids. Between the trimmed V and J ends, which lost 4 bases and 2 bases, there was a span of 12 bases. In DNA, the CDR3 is TGCAGCGTTGTTTCCGGGGCCGCCTACGAGCAGTACTTC. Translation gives CSVVSGAAYEQYF.

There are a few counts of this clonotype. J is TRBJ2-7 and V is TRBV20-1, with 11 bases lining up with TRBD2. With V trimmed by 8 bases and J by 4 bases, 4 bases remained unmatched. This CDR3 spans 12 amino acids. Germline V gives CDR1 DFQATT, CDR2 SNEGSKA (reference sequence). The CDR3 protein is CSLGTSGYEQYF. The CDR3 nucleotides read TGCAGTCTCGGGACTAGCGGTTACGAGCAGTACTTC.

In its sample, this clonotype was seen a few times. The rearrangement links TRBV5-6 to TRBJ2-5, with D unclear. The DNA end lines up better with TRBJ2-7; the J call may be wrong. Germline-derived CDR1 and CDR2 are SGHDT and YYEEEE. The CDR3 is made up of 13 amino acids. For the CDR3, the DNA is TGTGCCAGCAGCTTAAGAAGGGCGTACGAGCAGTACTTC. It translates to CASSLRRAYEQYF.

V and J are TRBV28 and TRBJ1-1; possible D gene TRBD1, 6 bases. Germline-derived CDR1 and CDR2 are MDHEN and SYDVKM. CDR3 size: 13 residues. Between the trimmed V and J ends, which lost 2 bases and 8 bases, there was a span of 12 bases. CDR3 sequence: CASSLPGEEEAFF. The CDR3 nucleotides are TGTGCCAGCAGTTTACCAGGGGAGGAGGAAGCTTTCTTT.

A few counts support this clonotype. In DNA, the CDR3 is TGCAGTGCTAGGGGGACTAGCGGGTCTAGCACAGATACGCAGTATTTT. Residues: CSARGTSGSSTDTQYF. V and J are TRBV20-1 and TRBJ2-3; TRBD2 agrees at 12 bases. CDR3 length equals 16 residues. V shed 3 bases, J shed 0 bases, and the junction held 4 bases outside the gene matches. Germline CDR1 is DFQATT and CDR2 is SNEGSKA (reference sequence).

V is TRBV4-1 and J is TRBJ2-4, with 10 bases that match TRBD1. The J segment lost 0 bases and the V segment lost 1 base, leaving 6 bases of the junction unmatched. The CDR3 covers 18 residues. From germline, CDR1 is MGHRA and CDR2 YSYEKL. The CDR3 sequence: CASSQGQGASEAKNIQYF. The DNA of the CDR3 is TGCGCCAGCAGCCAAGGACAGGGGGCCTCCGAAGCCAAAAACATTCAGTACTTC.

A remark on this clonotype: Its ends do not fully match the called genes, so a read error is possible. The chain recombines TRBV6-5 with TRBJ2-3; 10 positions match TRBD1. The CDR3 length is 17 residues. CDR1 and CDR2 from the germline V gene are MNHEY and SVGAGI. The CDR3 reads CASRYPIGTGDTDTQYF. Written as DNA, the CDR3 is TGTGCCAGCCGTTACCCCATCGGGACAGGGGACACAGATACGCAGTATTTT.

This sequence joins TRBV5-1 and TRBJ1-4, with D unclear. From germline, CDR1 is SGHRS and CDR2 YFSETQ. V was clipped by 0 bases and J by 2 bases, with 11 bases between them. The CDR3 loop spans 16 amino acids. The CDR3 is CASSLVMGGTNEKLFF. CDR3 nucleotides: TGCGCCAGCAGCTTGGTAATGGGTGGCACTAATGAAAAACTGTTTTTT. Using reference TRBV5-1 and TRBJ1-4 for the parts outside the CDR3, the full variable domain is KAGVTQTPRYLIKTRGQQVTLSCSPISGHRSVSWYQQTPGQGLQFLFEYFSETQRNKGNFPGRFSGRQFSNSRSEMNVSTLELGDSALYLCASSLVMGGTNEKLFFGSGTQLSVL.

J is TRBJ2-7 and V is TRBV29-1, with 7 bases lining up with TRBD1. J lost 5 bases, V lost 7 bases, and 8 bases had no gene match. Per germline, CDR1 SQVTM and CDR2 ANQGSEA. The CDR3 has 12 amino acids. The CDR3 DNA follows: TGCAGCGCAATAAGGGACAGCGACGAGCAGTACTTC. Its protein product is CSAIRDSDEQYF.